What follows describes a single T cell receptor (beta chain). Either two negative PCRs, clearance, or symptom resolution qualified Cohort 3 donors as recovered. This sample is drawn from a study of blood T cell repertoires in COVID-19. Study-wide background: Acute and convalescent COVID-19 specimens originated in the United States, Italy and Spain.

The CDR3 has 12 residues. The ends were cut back, 4 bases at V and 3 bases at J, with 7 bases in the middle. The germline V gene has CDR1 SNHLY and CDR2 FYNNEI. In the authors' methods: Estimates of nucleated cell counts were drawn from the amplification of reference gene primers. Assay used: immunoSEQ multiplex PCR; TCRdb lists only in-frame clones, some missing. V, J and clone size were drawn from that table, and D and trimming were deduced from the DNA. The repertoire consists of approximately 200,000 clones, with approximately 90% occurring once and the leading ten covering approximately 2.4%. The sample taken for sequencing was PBMCs or T cells enriched from blood (not recorded which). The V gene is TRBV2, the J gene TRBJ2-7; possible D gene TRBD2, 6 bases. The TCR was taken from a woman in her twenties or thirties who had recovered from COVID-19. The CDR3 sequence: CASSGDFYEQYF. In DNA form, the CDR3 reads TGTGCCAGCAGTGGGGACTTCTACGAGCAGTACTTC. The full variable domain, its missing parts supplied by reference TRBV2 and TRBJ2-7, is EPEVTQTPSHQVTQMGQEVILRCVPISNHLYFYWYRQILGQKVEFLVSFYNNEISEKSEIFDDQFSVERPDGSNFTLKIRSTKLEDSAMYFCASSGDFYEQYFGPGTRLTVT.